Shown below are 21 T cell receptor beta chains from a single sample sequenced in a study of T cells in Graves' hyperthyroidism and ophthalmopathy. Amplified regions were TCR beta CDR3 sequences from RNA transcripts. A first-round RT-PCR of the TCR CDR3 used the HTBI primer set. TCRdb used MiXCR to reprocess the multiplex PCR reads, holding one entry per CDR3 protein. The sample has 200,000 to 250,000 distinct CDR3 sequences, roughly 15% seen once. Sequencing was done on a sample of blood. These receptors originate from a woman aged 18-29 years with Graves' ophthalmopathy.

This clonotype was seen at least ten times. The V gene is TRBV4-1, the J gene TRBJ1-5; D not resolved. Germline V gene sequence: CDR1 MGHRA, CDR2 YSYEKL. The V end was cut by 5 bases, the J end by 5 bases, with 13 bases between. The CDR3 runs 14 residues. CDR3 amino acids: CASSKVMRDQPQHF. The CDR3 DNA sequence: TGCGCCAGCAGCAAAGTCATGAGGGATCAGCCCCAGCATTTT.

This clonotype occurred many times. The CDR3 here is CATHNSRRGNEQFF. CDR3 nucleotides: TGTGCCACACACAATAGCAGGAGAGGAAATGAGCAGTTCTTC. This sequence joins TRBV28 and TRBJ2-1; D is ambiguous. There are 14 residues in the CDR3. Per the germline V gene, CDR1 is MDHEN and CDR2 is SYDVKM. V dropped 10 bases and J dropped 7 bases, with 20 bases sitting between them.

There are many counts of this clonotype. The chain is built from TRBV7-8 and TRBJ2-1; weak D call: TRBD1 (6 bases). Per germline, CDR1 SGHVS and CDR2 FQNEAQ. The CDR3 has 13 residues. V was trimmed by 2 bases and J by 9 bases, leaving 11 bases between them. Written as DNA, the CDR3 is TGTGCCAGCAGCTTAACAACAGGGCTTGAGCAGTTCTTC. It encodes CASSLTTGLEQFF. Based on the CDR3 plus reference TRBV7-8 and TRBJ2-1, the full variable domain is GAGVSQSPRYKVAKRGQDVALRCDPISGHVSLFWYQQALGQGPEFLTYFQNEAQLDKSGLPSDRFFAERPEGSVSTLKIQRTQQEDSAVYLCASSLTTGLEQFFGPGTRLTVL.

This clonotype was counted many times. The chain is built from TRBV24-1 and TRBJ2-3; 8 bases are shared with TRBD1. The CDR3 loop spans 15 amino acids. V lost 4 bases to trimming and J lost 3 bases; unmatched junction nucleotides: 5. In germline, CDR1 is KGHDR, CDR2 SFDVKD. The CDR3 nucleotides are TGTGCCACCAGTGACAGACAGGGGATAACAGATACGCAGTATTTT. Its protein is CATSDRQGITDTQYF.

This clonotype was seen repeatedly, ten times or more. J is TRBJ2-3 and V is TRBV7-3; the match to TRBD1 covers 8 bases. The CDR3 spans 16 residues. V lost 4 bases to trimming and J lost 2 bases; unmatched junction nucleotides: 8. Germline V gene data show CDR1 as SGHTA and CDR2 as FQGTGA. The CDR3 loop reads CASSSGTGKPTDTQYF. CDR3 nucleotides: TGTGCCAGCAGCTCGGGGACAGGAAAACCCACAGATACGCAGTATTTT.

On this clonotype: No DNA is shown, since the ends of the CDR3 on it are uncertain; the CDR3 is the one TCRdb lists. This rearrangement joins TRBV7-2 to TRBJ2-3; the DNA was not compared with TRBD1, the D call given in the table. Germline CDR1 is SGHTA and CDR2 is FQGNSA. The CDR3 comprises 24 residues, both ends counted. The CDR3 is CASSLARGPLNEQFFGPGTDTQYF.

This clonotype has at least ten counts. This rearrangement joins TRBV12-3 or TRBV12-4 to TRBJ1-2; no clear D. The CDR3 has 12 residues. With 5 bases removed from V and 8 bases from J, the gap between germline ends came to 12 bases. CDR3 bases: TGTGCCAGCAGTCCGGATTCCGAAGGCTACACCTTC. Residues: CASSPDSEGYTF.

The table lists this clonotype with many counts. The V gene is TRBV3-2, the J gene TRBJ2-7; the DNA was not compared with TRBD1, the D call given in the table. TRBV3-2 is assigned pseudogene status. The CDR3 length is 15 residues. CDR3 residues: CASDSRGRASYEQYF. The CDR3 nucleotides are TGTGCCAGCGATTCAAGGGGCAGAGCCTCCTACGAGCAGTACTTC.

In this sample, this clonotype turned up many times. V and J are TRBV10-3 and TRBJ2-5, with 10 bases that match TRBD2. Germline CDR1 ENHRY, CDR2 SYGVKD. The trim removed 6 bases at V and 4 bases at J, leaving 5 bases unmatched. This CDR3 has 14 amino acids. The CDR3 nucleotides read TGTGCCATCAGCGGGACTAGCGAGACAGAGACCCAGTACTTC. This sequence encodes CAISGTSETETQYF.

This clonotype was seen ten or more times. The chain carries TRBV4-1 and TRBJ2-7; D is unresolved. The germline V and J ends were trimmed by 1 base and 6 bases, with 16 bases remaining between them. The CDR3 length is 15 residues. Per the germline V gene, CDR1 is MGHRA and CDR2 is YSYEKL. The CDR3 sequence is CASSQVAVQGSEQYF. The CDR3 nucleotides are TGCGCCAGCAGCCAAGTAGCAGTCCAAGGTTCCGAGCAGTACTTC.

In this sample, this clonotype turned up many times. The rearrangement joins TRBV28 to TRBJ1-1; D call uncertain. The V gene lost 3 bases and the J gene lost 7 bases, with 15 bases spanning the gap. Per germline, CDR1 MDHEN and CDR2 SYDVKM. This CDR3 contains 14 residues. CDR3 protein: CASSFWQKYNEAFF. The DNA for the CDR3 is TGTGCCAGCAGTTTTTGGCAGAAGTATAATGAAGCTTTCTTT.

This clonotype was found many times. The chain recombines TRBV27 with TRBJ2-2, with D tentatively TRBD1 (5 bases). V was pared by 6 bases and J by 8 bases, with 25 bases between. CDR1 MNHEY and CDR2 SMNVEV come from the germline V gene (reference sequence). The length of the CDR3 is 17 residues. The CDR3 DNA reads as TGTGCCAGCAGGTCCTTACTGGGCCTCCAGGGTAGAGGGGAGCTGTTTTTT. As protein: CASRSLLGLQGRGELFF.

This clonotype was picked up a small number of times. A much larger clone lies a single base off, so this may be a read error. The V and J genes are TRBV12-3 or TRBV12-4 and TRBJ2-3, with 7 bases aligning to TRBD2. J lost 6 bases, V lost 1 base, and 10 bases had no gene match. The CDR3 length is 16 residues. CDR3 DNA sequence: TGTGCCAGCAGTTTAGGAGTGCTTGCGGGAGAGGATACGCAGTATTTT. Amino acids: CASSLGVLAGEDTQYF.

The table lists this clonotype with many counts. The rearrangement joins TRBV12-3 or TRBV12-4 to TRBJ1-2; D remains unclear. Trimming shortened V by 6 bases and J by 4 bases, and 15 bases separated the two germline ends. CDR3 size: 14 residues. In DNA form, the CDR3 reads TGTGCCAGCAGCGCATCCACGCGGGGCTATGGCTACACCTTC. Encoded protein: CASSASTRGYGYTF.

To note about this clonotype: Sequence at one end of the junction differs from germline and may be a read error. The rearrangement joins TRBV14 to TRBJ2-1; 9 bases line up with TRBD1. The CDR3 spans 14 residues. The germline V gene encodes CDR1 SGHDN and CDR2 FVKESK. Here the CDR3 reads CASSSWTGVNEQSF. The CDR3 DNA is TGTGCCAGCAGCTCTTGGACAGGGGTCAATGAGCAGTCCTTC.

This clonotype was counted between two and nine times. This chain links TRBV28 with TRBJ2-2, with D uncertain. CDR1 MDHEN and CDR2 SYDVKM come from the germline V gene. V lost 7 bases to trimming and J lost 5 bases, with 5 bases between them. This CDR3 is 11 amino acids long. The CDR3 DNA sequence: TGTGCCAGCACCATGACCGGGGAGCTGTTTTTT. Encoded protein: CASTMTGELFF.

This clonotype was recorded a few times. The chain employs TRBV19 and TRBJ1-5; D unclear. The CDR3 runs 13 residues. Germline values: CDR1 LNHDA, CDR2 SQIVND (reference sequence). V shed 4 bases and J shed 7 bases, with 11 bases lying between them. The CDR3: CASSTTMAQPQHF. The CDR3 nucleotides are TGTGCCAGTAGTACGACCATGGCGCAGCCCCAGCATTTT.

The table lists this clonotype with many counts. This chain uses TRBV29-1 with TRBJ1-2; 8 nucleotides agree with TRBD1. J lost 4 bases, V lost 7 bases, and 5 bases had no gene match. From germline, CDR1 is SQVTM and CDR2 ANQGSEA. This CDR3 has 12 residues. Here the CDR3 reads CSAIDRGYGYTF. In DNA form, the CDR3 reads TGCAGCGCGATAGACAGGGGCTATGGCTACACCTTC.

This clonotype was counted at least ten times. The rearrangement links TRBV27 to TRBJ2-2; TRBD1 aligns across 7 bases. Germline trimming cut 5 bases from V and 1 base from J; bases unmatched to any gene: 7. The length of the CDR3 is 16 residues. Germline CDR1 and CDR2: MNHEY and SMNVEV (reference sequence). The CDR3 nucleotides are TGTGCCAGCAGTCAACAGGGGTCGTTGAACACCGGGGAGCTGTTTTTT. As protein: CASSQQGSLNTGELFF.

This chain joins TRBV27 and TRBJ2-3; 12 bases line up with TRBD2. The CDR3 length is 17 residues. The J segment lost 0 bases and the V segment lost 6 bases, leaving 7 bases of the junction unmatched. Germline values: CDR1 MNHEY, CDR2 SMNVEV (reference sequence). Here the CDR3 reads CASSPSSGRVSTDTQYF. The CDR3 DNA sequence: TGTGCCAGCAGCCCTTCTAGCGGGAGGGTTAGCACAGATACGCAGTATTTT.

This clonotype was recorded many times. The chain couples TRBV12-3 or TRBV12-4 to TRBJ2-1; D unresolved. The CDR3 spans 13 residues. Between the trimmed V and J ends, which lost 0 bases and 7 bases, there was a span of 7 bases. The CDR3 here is CASSLATQNEQFF. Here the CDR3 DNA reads TGTGCCAGCAGTTTAGCGACTCAAAATGAGCAGTTCTTC.